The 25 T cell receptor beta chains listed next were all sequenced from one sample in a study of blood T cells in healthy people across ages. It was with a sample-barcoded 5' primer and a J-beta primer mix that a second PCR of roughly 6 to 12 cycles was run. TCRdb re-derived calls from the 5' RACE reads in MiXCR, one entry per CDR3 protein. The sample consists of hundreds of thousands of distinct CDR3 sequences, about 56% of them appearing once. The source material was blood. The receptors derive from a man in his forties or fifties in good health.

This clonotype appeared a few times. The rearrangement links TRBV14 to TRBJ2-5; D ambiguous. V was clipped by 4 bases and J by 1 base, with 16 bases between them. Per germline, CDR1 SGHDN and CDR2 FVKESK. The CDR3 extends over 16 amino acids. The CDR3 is CASSRCSGLVQETQYF. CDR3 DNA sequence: TGTGCCAGCAGCCGCTGCTCGGGCCTCGTCCAAGAGACCCAGTACTTC.

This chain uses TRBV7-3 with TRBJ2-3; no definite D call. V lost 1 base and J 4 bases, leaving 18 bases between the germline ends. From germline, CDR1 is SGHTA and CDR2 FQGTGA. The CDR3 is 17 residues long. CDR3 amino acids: CASSLRPPTKSADTQYF. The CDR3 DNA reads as TGTGCCAGCAGCTTAAGGCCCCCCACGAAAAGCGCAGATACGCAGTATTTT. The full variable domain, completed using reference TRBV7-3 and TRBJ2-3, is GAGVSQTPSNKVTEKGKYVELRCDPISGHTALYWYRQSLGQGPEFLIYFQGTGAADDSGLPNDRFFAVRPEGSVSTLKIQRTERGDSAVYLCASSLRPPTKSADTQYFGPGTRLTVL.

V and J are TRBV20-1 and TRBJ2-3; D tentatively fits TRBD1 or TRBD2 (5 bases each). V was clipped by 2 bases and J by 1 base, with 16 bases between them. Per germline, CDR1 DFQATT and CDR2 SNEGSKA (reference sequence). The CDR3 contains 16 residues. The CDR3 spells CSARSSGPPGTDTQYF. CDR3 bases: TGCAGTGCTAGAAGTTCGGGGCCCCCGGGCACAGATACGCAGTATTTT.

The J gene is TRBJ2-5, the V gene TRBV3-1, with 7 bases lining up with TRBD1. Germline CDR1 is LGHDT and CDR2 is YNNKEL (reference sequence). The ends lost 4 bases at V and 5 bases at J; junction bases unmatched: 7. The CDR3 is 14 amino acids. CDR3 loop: CASSPGQDEETQYF. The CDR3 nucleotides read TGTGCCAGCAGCCCCGGACAGGACGAGGAGACCCAGTACTTC.

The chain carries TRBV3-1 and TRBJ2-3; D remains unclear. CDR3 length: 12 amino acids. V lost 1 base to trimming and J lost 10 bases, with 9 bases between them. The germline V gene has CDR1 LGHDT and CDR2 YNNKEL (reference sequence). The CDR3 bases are TGTGCCAGCAGCCAAGTCTCCTCGGCGCAGTATTTT. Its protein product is CASSQVSSAQYF.

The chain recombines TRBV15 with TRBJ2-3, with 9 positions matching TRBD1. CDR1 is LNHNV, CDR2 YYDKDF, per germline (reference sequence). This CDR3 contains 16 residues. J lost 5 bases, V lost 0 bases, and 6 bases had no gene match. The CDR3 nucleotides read TGTGCCACCAGCAGAGATGGGGGGACAGGGCTAGATACGCAGTATTTT. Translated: CATSRDGGTGLDTQYF.

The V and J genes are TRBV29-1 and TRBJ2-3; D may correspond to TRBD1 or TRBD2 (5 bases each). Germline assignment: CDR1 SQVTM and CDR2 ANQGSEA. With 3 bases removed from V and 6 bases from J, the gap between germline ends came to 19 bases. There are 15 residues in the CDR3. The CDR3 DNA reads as TGCAGCGTTGACGGGACGTCGACACGAGGGGATACGCAGTATTTT. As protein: CSVDGTSTRGDTQYF.

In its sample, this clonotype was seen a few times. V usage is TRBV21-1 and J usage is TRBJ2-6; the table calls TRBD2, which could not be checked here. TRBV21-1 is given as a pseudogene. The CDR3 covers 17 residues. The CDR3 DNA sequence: TGTGCCAGCAGCATTCAAAAAGGCCCACAGAGGGCCAACGTCCTGACTTTC. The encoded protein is CASSIQKGPQRANVLTF.

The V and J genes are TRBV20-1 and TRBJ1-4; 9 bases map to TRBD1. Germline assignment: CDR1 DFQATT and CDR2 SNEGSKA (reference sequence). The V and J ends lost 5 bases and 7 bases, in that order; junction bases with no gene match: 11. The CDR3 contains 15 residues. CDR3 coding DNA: TGCAGTGCTCCCCCGGGACAGGGAGGGGGTGAAAAACTGTTTTTT. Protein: CSAPPGQGGGEKLFF.

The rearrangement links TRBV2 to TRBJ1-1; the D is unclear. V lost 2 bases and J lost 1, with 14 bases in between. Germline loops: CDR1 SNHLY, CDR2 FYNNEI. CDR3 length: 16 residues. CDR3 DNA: TGTGCCAGCAGTGAAAGGCGGCAGGCGGGGAACACTGAAGCTTTCTTT. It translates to CASSERRQAGNTEAFF.

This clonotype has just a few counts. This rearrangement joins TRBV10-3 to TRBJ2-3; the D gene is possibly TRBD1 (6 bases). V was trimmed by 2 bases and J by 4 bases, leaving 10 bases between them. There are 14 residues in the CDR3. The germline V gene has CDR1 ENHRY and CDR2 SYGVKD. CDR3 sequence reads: CAISEGRGSDTQYF. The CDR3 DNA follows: TGTGCCATCAGTGAGGGTAGGGGGTCAGATACGCAGTATTTT.

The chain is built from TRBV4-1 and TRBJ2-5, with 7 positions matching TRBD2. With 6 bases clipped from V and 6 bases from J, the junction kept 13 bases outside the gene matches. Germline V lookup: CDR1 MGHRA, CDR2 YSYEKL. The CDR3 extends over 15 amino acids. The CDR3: CASRSQNAAGKTQYF. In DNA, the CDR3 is TGCGCCAGCAGGAGTCAAAACGCAGCGGGGAAGACCCAGTACTTC.

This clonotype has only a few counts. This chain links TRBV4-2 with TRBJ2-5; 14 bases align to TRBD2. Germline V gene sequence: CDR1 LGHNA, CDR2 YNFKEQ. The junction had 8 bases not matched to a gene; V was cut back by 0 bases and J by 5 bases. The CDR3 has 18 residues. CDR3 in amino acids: CASSQDQGTSGSGETQYF. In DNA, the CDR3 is TGTGCCAGCAGCCAAGATCAAGGGACTAGCGGGAGTGGGGAGACCCAGTACTTC.

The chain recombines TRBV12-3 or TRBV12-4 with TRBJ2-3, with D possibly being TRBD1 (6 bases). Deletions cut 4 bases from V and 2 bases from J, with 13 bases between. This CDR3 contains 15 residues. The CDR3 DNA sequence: TGTGCCAGCAGTTCCCGGGACACCTACACAGATACGCAGTATTTT. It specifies CASSSRDTYTDTQYF.

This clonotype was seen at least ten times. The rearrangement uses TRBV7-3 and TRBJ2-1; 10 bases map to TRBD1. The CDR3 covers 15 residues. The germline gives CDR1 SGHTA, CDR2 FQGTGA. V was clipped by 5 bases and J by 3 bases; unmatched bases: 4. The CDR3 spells CASSEDRGDYNEQFF. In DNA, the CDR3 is TGTGCCAGCAGCGAGGACAGGGGGGACTACAATGAGCAGTTCTTC.

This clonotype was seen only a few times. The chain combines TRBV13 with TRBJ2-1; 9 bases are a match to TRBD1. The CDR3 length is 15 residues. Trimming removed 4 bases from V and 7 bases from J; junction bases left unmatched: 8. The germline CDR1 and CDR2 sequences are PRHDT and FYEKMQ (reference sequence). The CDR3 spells CASSSVGTGLNEQFF. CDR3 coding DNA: TGTGCCAGCAGCTCCGTTGGGACAGGGCTGAATGAGCAGTTCTTC.

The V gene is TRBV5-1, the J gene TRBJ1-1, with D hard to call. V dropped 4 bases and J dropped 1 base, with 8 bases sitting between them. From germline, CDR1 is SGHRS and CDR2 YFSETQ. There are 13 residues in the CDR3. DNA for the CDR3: TGCGCCAGCAGCGTTAAGACGAACACTGAAGCTTTCTTT. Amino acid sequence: CASSVKTNTEAFF.

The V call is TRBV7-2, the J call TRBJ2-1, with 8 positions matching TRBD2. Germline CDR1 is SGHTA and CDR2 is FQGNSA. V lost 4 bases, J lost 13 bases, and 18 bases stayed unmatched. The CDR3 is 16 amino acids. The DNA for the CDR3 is TGTGCCAGCAGCTCCTTGTCGACTAGCGTGGGAGAGACCCAGTTCTTC. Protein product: CASSSLSTSVGETQFF.

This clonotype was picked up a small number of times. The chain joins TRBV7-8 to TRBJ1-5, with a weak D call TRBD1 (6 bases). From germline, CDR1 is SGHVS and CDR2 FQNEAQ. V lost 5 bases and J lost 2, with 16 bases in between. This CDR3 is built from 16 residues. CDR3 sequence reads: CASSPRRGGRNQPQHF. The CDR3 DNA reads TGTGCCAGCAGCCCTAGGAGGGGGGGTCGCAATCAGCCCCAGCATTTT.

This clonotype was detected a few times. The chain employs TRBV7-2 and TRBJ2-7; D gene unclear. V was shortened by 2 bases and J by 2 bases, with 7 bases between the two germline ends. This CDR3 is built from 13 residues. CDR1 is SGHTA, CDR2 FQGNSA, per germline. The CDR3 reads CASSLRITYEQYF. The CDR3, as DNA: TGTGCCAGCAGCTTAAGGATCACCTACGAGCAGTACTTC.

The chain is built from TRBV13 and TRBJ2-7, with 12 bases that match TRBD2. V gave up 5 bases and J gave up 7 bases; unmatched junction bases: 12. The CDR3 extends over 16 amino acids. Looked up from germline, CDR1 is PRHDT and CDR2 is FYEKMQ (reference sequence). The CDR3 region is CASSPLTSGGMREQYF. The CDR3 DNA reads TGTGCCAGCAGCCCCCTGACTAGCGGGGGAATGAGGGAGCAGTACTTC. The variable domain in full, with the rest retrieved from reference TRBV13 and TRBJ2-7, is AAGVIQSPRHLIKEKRETATLKCYPIPRHDTVYWYQQGPGQDPQFLISFYEKMQSDKGSIPDRFSAQQFSDYHSELNMSSLELGDSALYFCASSPLTSGGMREQYFGPGTRLTVT.

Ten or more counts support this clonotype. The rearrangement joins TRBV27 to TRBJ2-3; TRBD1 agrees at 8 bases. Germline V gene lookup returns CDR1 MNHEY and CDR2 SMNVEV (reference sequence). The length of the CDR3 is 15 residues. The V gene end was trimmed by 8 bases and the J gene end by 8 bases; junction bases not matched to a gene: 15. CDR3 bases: TGTGCCAGCGGGACCGGGACAGGAGCCACGGGTACGCAGTATTTT. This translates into CASGTGTGATGTQYF.

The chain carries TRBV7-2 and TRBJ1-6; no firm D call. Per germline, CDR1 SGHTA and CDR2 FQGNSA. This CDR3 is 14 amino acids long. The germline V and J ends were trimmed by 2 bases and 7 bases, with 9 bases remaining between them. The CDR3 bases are TGTGCCAGCAGCTTACCCTCTTTGAATTCACCCCTCCACTTT. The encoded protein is CASSLPSLNSPLHF.

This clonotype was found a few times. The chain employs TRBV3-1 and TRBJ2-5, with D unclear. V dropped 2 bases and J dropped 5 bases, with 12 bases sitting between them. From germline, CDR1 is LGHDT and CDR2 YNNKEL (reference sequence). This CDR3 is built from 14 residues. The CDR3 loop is CASSQLPSKETQYF. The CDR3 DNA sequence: TGTGCCAGCAGCCAATTACCTAGTAAGGAGACCCAGTACTTC.

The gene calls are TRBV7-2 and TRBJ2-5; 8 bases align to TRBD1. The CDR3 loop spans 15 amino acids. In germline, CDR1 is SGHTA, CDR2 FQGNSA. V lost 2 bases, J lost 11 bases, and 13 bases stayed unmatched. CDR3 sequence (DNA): TGTGCCAGCAGCTTATTTCCAGGGGGCTACAATGAGCAGTACTTC. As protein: CASSLFPGGYNEQYF.